This T cell receptor (beta chain) was captured by sequencing in a study of shared clonotypes between healthy human individuals. An approximately 210 ng quantity of DNA, tens of thousands of T cell genomes, went into the sorted-subset replicate PCRs. Libraries were prepared by immunoSEQ multiplex PCR; TCRdb keeps only in-frame clonotypes and omits some of them. Seen here are fewer than 3 million clones, less than 95% observed once, and the top ten hold approximately 0.4%. This CDR3 comprises 16 residues. General observations from the study: Clonotype sharing across a few donors was observed for 4% to 5.5% of naive CD4 clonotypes.

Of note for this clone: Its matching antigen is unknown.

Splitting of CD4+ cells produced CD45RA+ naive and CD45RA-negative memory subsets. V gene TRBV7-5 combines with J gene TRBJ2-2; the table's D call, TRBD2, has no DNA check behind it. TRBV7-5 is a pseudogene locus. This clonotype originated in a young man in good health. Some clones in this sample may be carry-over from other donors' samples. What was sequenced was naive CD4+ T cells from PBMCs. Subset described: CD45RA+ positively selected. CDR3 sequence (DNA): TGTGCCAGAAGCTTATTGGGACTAGGTAACACCGGGGAGCTGTTTTTT. Protein sequence: CARSLLGLGNTGELFF.